These 26 T cell receptor beta chains were sequenced from one sample in a study of blood T cell repertoires in COVID-19. Clones were read by immunoSEQ multiplex PCR, and TCRdb kept only the in-frame ones, dropping some. This sample carries about 500,000 clones, roughly nine tenths of them seen once, and the ten largest clones take 0.7% to 1%. Specimen: peripheral blood. The receptors were gathered from a man aged 18-30 years with COVID-19, enrolled during active disease.

This clone appeared once. The V and J genes are TRBV7-3 and TRBJ1-1, with D possibly being TRBD1 (5 bases). Trimming removed 0 bases from V and 4 bases from J, with 9 bases in between. Germline loops: CDR1 SGHTA, CDR2 FQGTGA. The CDR3 sequence is 14 residues long. The CDR3 sequence: CASSLTGGTTEAFF. The CDR3, as DNA: TGTGCCAGCAGCTTAACAGGCGGGACCACTGAAGCTTTCTTT.

This chain joins TRBV12-3 or TRBV12-4 and TRBJ1-1; D is perhaps TRBD1 (6 bases). The CDR3 length is 13 residues. The V gene lost 3 bases and the J gene lost 5 bases, with 10 bases spanning the gap. In DNA, the CDR3 is TGTGCCAGCAGTTTTACAGGGACAACTGAAGCTTTCTTT. The encoded protein is CASSFTGTTEAFF.

This chain uses TRBV27 with TRBJ2-1; TRBD1 agrees at 8 bases. V shed 8 bases, J shed 1 base, and the junction held 7 bases outside the gene matches. Germline loops: CDR1 MNHEY, CDR2 SMNVEV (reference sequence). This CDR3 region has 15 residues. The DNA of the CDR3 is TGTGCCAGCCAGACGGGACAGGCGTCCTACAATGAGCAGTTCTTC. It is translated as CASQTGQASYNEQFF.

The J gene is TRBJ2-6, the V gene TRBV12-3 or TRBV12-4; no definite D call. V lost 3 bases, J lost 2 bases, and 2 bases lay in between. There are 13 residues in the CDR3. The CDR3 DNA sequence: TGTGCCAGCAGTTTTACTGGGGCCAACGTCCTGACTTTC. It is translated as CASSFTGANVLTF.

The chain joins TRBV30 to TRBJ1-1; D unresolved. Looked up from germline, CDR1 is GTSNPN and CDR2 is SVGIG (reference sequence). CDR3 length: 14 residues. Deletions cut 3 bases from V and 1 base from J, with 12 bases between. CDR3 region: CAWSVGSRNTEAFF. In nucleotides, the CDR3 is TGTGCCTGGAGCGTCGGGAGTCGGAACACTGAAGCTTTCTTT.

This clone has just one count. V gene TRBV6-6 combines with J gene TRBJ2-7; 12 positions match TRBD2. The CDR3 runs 15 residues. Germline CDR1 MNHNY, CDR2 SVGAGI (reference sequence). V lost 5 bases to trimming and J lost 3 bases; unmatched junction nucleotides: 5. The chain's CDR3 is CASSQASGGVYEQYF. The CDR3 DNA reads as TGTGCCAGCAGTCAGGCTAGCGGGGGGGTCTACGAGCAGTACTTC.

The chain combines TRBV9 with TRBJ2-7, with 7 bases that match TRBD2. This CDR3 region has 14 residues. Germline V gene data show CDR1 as SGDLS and CDR2 as YYNGEE. The trim removed 3 bases at V and 3 bases at J, leaving 6 bases unmatched. This chain's CDR3 is CASSGMGGSYEQYF. CDR3 in DNA: TGTGCCAGCAGCGGGATGGGCGGGAGCTACGAGCAGTACTTC.

The chain links TRBV7-9 to TRBJ1-3; TRBD1 matches 8 bases. Germline-derived CDR1 and CDR2 are SEHNR and FQNEAQ (reference sequence). Unmatched junction bases numbered 6, after V lost 5 bases and J lost 3 bases. The length of the CDR3 is 15 residues. CDR3 residues: CASSPGQGGGNTIYF. In DNA form, the CDR3 reads TGTGCCAGCAGCCCTGGACAGGGAGGTGGAAACACCATATATTTT.

The genes are TRBV3-1 (or the pseudogene TRBV3-2) and TRBJ2-3, with TRBD2 as a possible D gene (7 bases). This CDR3 spans 17 amino acids. Germline loops: CDR1 LGHDT, CDR2 YNNKEL (reference sequence). V was clipped by 1 base and J by 3 bases, with 17 bases between them. This CDR3 is CASSQVGGAGRTDTQYF. The CDR3 bases are TGTGCCAGCAGCCAAGTAGGGGGAGCGGGACGAACAGATACGCAGTATTTT.

The rearrangement uses TRBV19 and TRBJ2-2; D is possibly TRBD2 (5 bases). The CDR3 is 16 amino acids. Germline V lookup: CDR1 LNHDA, CDR2 SQIVND (reference sequence). Trimming cost V 1 base and J 4 bases, with 13 bases left between them. DNA for the CDR3: TGTGCCAGTAGTATAGGAGGGCGAATCTTCACCGGGGAGCTGTTTTTT. Its protein is CASSIGGRIFTGELFF.

This chain uses TRBV28 with TRBJ2-1; 8 positions agree with TRBD2. J was trimmed by 7 bases and V by 5 bases; bases with no gene match: 13. Germline CDR1 and CDR2: MDHEN and SYDVKM. The CDR3 totals 16 residues. The CDR3 reads CASSGSGLVLWNEQFF. CDR3 nucleotide sequence: TGTGCCAGCAGTGGGTCGGGACTAGTTCTTTGGAATGAGCAGTTCTTC.

The V gene is TRBV27, the J gene TRBJ1-2; D perhaps matches TRBD1 (5 bases). The CDR3 runs 14 residues. Germline values: CDR1 MNHEY, CDR2 SMNVEV (reference sequence). The V and J ends lost 8 bases and 4 bases respectively, with 17 bases between them. DNA of the CDR3: TGTGCCAGCGTCCCCCGTGGGGGGGGCTATGGCTACACCTTC. Translation gives CASVPRGGGYGYTF.

J is TRBJ2-7 and V is TRBV5-3; D gene unclear. TRBV5-3 is noted as an ORF with a role that remains uncertain. The V end lost 3 bases, the J end lost 3 bases, and 7 bases lay between the germline ends. The CDR3 is 12 residues long. This chain's CDR3 is CARSSPGYEQYF. CDR3 bases: TGTGCCAGAAGCTCGCCGGGCTACGAGCAGTACTTC.

The J gene is TRBJ2-1, the V gene TRBV11-2, with 7 nucleotides matching TRBD1. CDR1 is SGHAT, CDR2 FQNNGV, per germline. Trimming cost V 0 bases and J 6 bases; bases outside gene matches: 5. The CDR3 runs to 15 residues. CDR3 bases: TGTGCCAGCAGCTTAGACAGGGGGTGGATCAATGAGCAGTTCTTC. It translates to CASSLDRGWINEQFF. Full variable domain (rest looked up from reference TRBV11-2 and TRBJ2-1): EAGVAQSPRYKIIEKRQSVAFWCNPISGHATLYWYQQILGQGPKLLIQFQNNGVVDDSQLPKDRFSAERLKGVDSTLKIQPAKLEDSAVYLCASSLDRGWINEQFFGPGTRLTVL.

This rearrangement joins TRBV19 to TRBJ2-3; 10 positions agree with TRBD1. The CDR3 totals 15 residues. Germline loops: CDR1 LNHDA, CDR2 SQIVND (reference sequence). V gave up 6 bases and J gave up 0 bases; unmatched junction bases: 3. CDR3 nucleotide sequence: TGTGCCAGTAGCTGGACAGGGGGAAGCACAGATACGCAGTATTTT. This codes for CASSWTGGSTDTQYF.

This chain uses TRBV7-9 with TRBJ1-2, with D perhaps matching TRBD1 (6 bases). The CDR3 length is 17 residues. The V gene lost 2 bases and the J gene lost 1 base, with 17 bases spanning the gap. Germline assignment: CDR1 SEHNR and CDR2 FQNEAQ (reference sequence). The CDR3 DNA is TGTGCCAGCAGCTTAATCGGGACAAAAACCCTTAACTATGGCTACACCTTC. Its protein product is CASSLIGTKTLNYGYTF.

The gene calls are TRBV6-5 and TRBJ2-5; TRBD1 is a possible D gene (5 bases). From germline, CDR1 is MNHEY and CDR2 SVGAGI. V shed 4 bases and J shed 2 bases, with 17 bases lying between them. The CDR3 runs to 16 residues. The CDR3 sequence: CASSSIVVAGQETQYF. The CDR3 coding sequence is TGTGCCAGCAGTTCCATTGTAGTGGCAGGGCAAGAGACCCAGTACTTC.

This CDR3 reads CATTGEAHEQYF. DNA for the CDR3: TGTGCCACCACGGGGGAGGCTCACGAGCAGTACTTC. The chain is built from TRBV25-1 and TRBJ2-7; tentatively, D is TRBD2 (6 bases). V lost 10 bases and J lost 5, with 15 bases in between. The CDR3 runs to 12 residues. Germline lookup yields CDR1 MGHDK and CDR2 SYGVNS.

A word on this clone: This sample also contains other DNA sequences that code for the same CDR3. The rearrangement joins TRBV10-3 to TRBJ2-3; possibly TRBD2 for D (5 bases). V lost 6 bases, J lost 1 base, and 8 bases lay in between. The V gene's germline CDR1 is ENHRY and CDR2 SYGVKD. CDR3 length: 13 residues. CDR3 residues: CAISAAGTDTQYF. The DNA of the CDR3 is TGTGCCATCAGCGCAGCGGGCACAGATACGCAGTATTTT.

This clone was picked up one time. The V gene is TRBV9, the J gene TRBJ2-1; TRBD1 matches 11 bases. The CDR3 sequence is 15 residues long. V was clipped by 1 base and J by 7 bases; unmatched bases: 4. The germline CDR1 and CDR2 sequences are SGDLS and YYNGEE. CDR3 nucleotides: TGTGCCAGCAGCGTACGGACAGGGGGCTGGAATGAGCAGTTCTTC. Translated: CASSVRTGGWNEQFF.

This sequence joins TRBV5-1 and TRBJ1-4, with 7 bases lining up with TRBD1. This CDR3 contains 18 residues. V lost 0 bases and J lost 8; bases outside the gene matches: 16. Germline V gene lookup returns CDR1 SGHRS and CDR2 YFSETQ. The CDR3 sequence: CASSLAGATGARGEKLFF. The CDR3 bases are TGCGCCAGCAGCTTGGCTGGGGCAACAGGGGCGCGTGGCGAAAAACTGTTTTTT.

V gene TRBV2 combines with J gene TRBJ2-1; 12 bases fit TRBD2. V lost 3 bases, J lost 0 bases, and 9 bases stayed unmatched. CDR3 length: 19 amino acids. Germline CDR1 SNHLY, CDR2 FYNNEI. The DNA of the CDR3 is TGTGCCAGCAGTGACGGGACTAGCGGGTATTTCAGCTCCTACAATGAGCAGTTCTTC. Amino acid sequence: CASSDGTSGYFSSYNEQFF.

J is TRBJ2-7 and V is TRBV28, with TRBD2 as a possible D gene (5 bases). With 7 bases removed from V and 2 bases from J, the gap between germline ends came to 12 bases. Looked up from germline, CDR1 is MDHEN and CDR2 is SYDVKM. The CDR3 has 13 residues. The CDR3 nucleotides read TGTGCCAGCAAGGGAGACGGTACCTACGAGCAGTACTTC. Translated: CASKGDGTYEQYF.

This clone was seen only once. The chain has TRBV3-1 (or the pseudogene TRBV3-2) and TRBJ1-5; no clear D gene. The germline V and J ends were trimmed by 5 bases and 2 bases, with 7 bases remaining between them. This CDR3 is built from 13 residues. The V gene's germline CDR1 is LGHDT and CDR2 YNNKEL (reference sequence). CDR3 nucleotide sequence: TGTGCCAGCAGCGGGAGGGGCAATCAGCCCCAGCATTTT. It codes for CASSGRGNQPQHF.

The rearrangement links TRBV6-1 to TRBJ1-6; 7 bases are shared with TRBD1. This CDR3 region has 16 residues. V lost 2 bases, J lost 4 bases, and 5 bases stayed unmatched. Germline-derived CDR1 and CDR2 are MNHNS and SASEGT. The chain's CDR3 is CASSERSGQYNSPLHF. The CDR3 DNA is TGTGCCAGCAGTGAACGGTCGGGACAGTATAATTCACCCCTCCACTTT.

The rearrangement uses TRBV11-3 and TRBJ2-1; TRBD2 aligns across 10 bases. V shed 1 base and J 5 bases; nucleotides not matched to a gene: 14. CDR3 length equals 19 residues. In germline, CDR1 is SGHNT, CDR2 YENEEA. CDR3 amino acids: CASSLVGASGGPIDNEQFF. The CDR3 coding sequence is TGTGCCAGCAGCTTAGTCGGGGCTAGCGGGGGACCTATAGACAATGAGCAGTTCTTC. The full variable domain, rest sourced from reference TRBV11-3 and TRBJ2-1, is EAGVVQSPRYKIIEKKQPVAFWCNPISGHNTLYWYLQNLGQGPELLIRYENEEAVDDSQLPKDRFSAERLKGVDSTLKIQPAELGDSAVYLCASSLVGASGGPIDNEQFFGPGTRLTVL.